Included here is one T cell receptor (beta chain) sequence, with context. No antigen is known for it. The table came from immunoSEQ multiplex PCR; TCRdb's copy has only in-frame clones and leaves some out. The repertoire holds tens of thousands of clones, with about 83% as singletons. This specimen belongs to a study of neoadjuvant nivolumab and ipilimumab in lung cancer. Study-wide points: Resected tumors had greater TCR richness and clonality than uninvolved lung. Only two of four nivolumab-treated tumors gained richness and clonality by surgery. Resected-tumor TCR richness correlated positively with pretherapy blood richness.

CDR1 SGHAT and CDR2 FQDESV come from the germline V gene (reference sequence). The V and J ends lost 3 bases and 11 bases respectively, with 17 bases between them. The CDR3 length is 15 residues. The rearrangement uses TRBV11-1 and TRBJ1-6, with D possibly being TRBD1 (6 bases). This clonotype was sampled from an adult with non-small cell lung cancer. Material: tumor tissue, obtained after neoadjuvant nivolumab, alone or with ipilimumab, at or shortly before surgery. CDR3 DNA: TGTGCCAGCAGCTTCTACAGGGTTAAGAAACCACCCCTCCACTTT. Translation gives CASSFYRVKKPPLHF.